The present entry profiles one TCR beta chain with its context. Its cognate antigen has yet to be identified. Per-base qualities were not stored, and no clone one base away is much larger. For sequencing of the TCRbeta CDR3 region, genomic DNA was extracted from the sorted cells. The immunoSEQ Assay was used for sequencing of TCRbeta CDR3 regions. TCRdb stores this immuneACCESS table with in-frame sequences only. Part of the clones is absent; in the studies checked, under half of the shortfall reflects unresolved V genes, and no reason is known for the rest. For this sample the table gives 13,000 to 15,000 clones, of which about 80% were detected only once. Of the sample, around a third falls within the top ten clones. The trial excluded patients who had a history of autoimmune disease or who were on systemic immunosuppression. Peripheral blood for TCR sequencing was drawn from every dose cohort at baseline, at cycle 4 day 1 and at cycle 7 day 1. The samples were drawn from a first-in-human, open-label, multicenter phase I dose-escalation trial of ivuxolimab. Adults with locally advanced or metastatic melanoma, renal cell carcinoma, hepatocellular carcinoma or head and neck squamous cell carcinoma were enrolled in the trial. Before TCR sequencing, CD4+ T cells and CD8+ T cells from peripheral blood were sorted into separate populations.

This sample stems from a study of OX40 agonist ivuxolimab in advanced cancers. The study in broad terms: Ivuxolimab was a fully human IgG2 agonistic monoclonal antibody targeting the costimulatory receptor OX40 (CD134). Intravenous ivuxolimab was administered to patients every 2 weeks at six dose levels: 0.01, 0.1, 0.3, 1.5, 3 and 10 mg/kg. Of the 50 or so patients in dose escalation, about 20 had hepatocellular carcinoma, some 15 had melanoma, 9 had renal cell carcinoma and 9 had head and neck cancer. In the dose-escalation cohort, roughly 80% of patients were male, and the mean age was roughly 60 years, with a range of 23 to 79. Prior anti-PD-1, anti-PD-L1 or anti-CTLA-4 therapy was permitted, and checkpoint inhibitors had been received by about 44% of dose-escalation patients. Partial responses occurred in three dose-escalation patients, of whom one had hepatocellular carcinoma and two had cutaneous melanoma. The point of sequencing TCRbeta in the periphery was to test whether ivuxolimab changed TCR sequence diversity and drove clonal T-cell expansion. The monotherapy dose-escalation portion (N ≈ 56 patients) of the phase I ivuxolimab trial is reported in the paper.

Points the paper makes about the study in general: At doses from 0.1 to 3.0 mg/kg, clonal expansion was seen in both CD4+ and CD8+ blood T cells between baseline and week 6. The antigen specificity of the peripheral T cells that underwent clonal expansion was not determined. Low levels of normalized T-cell clonal expansion were also shown by some nonresponding patients. Partial responders in the 0.1-3.0 mg/kg groups had among the lowest normalized peripheral clonal expansion, especially among CD8+ T cells. After ivuxolimab, expanded clones were on average more numerous among CD8+ T cells than among CD4+ T cells.

Measured from the cysteine to the phenylalanine, the CDR3 is 14 residues long. Only the CDR3 DNA is retained, 42 bases long and in frame from the first base. The CDR1 and CDR2 encoded by the germline V gene (reference sequence) are LNHDA and SQIVND. The junction shows trimming of 3 bases on V and 5 bases on J, plus 13 bases between the germline ends. The sample was CD4+ or CD8+ T cells sorted from blood, taken in a trial of the OX40 agonist ivuxolimab. This TCR was sampled from an adult with an advanced solid tumor such as melanoma, head and neck, liver or kidney cancer. The sequence is built from TRBV19 and TRBJ1-1; no D gene can be assigned with confidence. CDR3 protein: CASSITGGKTEAFF. Here is the DNA: TGTGCCAGTAGTATTACCGGCGGGAAGACTGAAGCTTTCTTT.